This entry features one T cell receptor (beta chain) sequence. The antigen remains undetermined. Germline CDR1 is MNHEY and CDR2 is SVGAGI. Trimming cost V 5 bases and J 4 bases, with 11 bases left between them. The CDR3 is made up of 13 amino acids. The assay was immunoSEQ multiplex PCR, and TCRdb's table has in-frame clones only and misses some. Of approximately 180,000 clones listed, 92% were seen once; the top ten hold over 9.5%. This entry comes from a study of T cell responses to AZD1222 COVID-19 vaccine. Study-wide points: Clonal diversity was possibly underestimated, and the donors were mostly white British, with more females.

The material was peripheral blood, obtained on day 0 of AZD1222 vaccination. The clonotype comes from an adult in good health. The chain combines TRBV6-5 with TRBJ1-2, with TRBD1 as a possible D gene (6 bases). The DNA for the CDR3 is TGTGCCAGCAGTCGGACAGCTCCCTATGGCTACACCTTC. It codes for CASSRTAPYGYTF.